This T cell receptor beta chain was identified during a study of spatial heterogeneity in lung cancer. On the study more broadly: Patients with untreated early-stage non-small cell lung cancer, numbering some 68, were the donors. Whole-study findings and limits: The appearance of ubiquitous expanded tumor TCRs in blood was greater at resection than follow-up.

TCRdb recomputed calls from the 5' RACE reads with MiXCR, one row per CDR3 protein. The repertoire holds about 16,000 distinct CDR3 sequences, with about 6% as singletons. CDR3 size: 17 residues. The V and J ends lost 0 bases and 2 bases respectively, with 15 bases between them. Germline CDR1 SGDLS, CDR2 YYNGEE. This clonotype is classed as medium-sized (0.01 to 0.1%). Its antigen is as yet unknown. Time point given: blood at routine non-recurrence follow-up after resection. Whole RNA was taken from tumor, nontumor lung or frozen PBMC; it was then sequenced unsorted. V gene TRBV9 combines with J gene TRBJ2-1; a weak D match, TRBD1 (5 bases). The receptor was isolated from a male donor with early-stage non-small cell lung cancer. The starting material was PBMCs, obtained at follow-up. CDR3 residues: CASSVEAPLGAYNEQFF. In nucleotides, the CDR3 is TGTGCCAGCAGCGTAGAGGCCCCCTTAGGGGCCTACAATGAGCAGTTCTTC.